These T cell receptor beta chains were read from a single sample in a study of blood T cell repertoires in COVID-19. Sequencing was performed with immunoSEQ multiplex PCR; in TCRdb, only in-frame clones are kept and a portion is missing. The sample yields under 400,000 clones, around 87% seen once. The source material was peripheral blood. The receptors originated from a woman aged 30 to 39 with COVID-19, enrolled during active disease. CDR3s include the opening cysteine and the closing phenylalanine or tryptophan. Each record gives: J gene, D gene, V gene, clone size, CDR3 protein, CDR3 DNA. A D gene is named only where the DNA matches it firmly. Clone size is given for some rows only: seen once, a few or many times, or a class if the clone is expanded.

TRBJ2-7 NA TRBV5-5 NA CASSSDRDTSYEQYF TGTGCCAGCAGCTCTGACCGGGACACCTCCTACGAGCAGTACTTC
TRBJ2-7 NA TRBV9 once CASSPAGVHYEQYF TGTGCCAGCAGTCCCGCCGGAGTACATTACGAGCAGTACTTC
TRBJ2-7 TRBD1 TRBV5-1 NA CASSLGSGGRNEQYF TGCGCCAGCAGCTTGGGATCAGGGGGCAGGAACGAGCAGTACTTC
TRBJ1-1 NA TRBV28 NA CASRTGGNTEAFF TGTGCCAGCCGGACCGGGGGGAACACTGAAGCTTTCTTT
TRBJ2-1 TRBD2 TRBV5-1 few CASSLGAGLYPNEQFF TGCGCCAGCAGCTTGGGAGCGGGACTATACCCCAATGAGCAGTTCTTC
TRBJ2-7 TRBD2 TRBV7-2 NA CASSTRGTIQGEQYF TGTGCCAGCAGCACACGGGGGACTATTCAGGGCGAGCAGTACTTC
TRBJ1-6 NA TRBV2 NA CASSLRSSYNSPLHF TGTGCCAGCAGTTTAAGGAGCTCCTATAATTCACCCCTCCACTTT
TRBJ2-7 NA TRBV7-2 NA CASSPRQVREQYF TGTGCCAGCAGCCCCCGACAGGTTAGAGAGCAGTACTTC
TRBJ2-1 TRBD2 TRBV7-6 NA CASSPTGTSGRALDNEQFF TGTGCCAGCAGCCCGACGGGTACTAGCGGGAGGGCCCTGGACAATGAGCAGTTCTTC
TRBJ2-5 TRBD1 TRBV27 NA CASSRWTGSSETQYF TGTGCCAGCAGTCGCTGGACAGGGAGCAGCGAGACCCAGTACTTC
TRBJ2-7 NA TRBV29-1 few CSVGGSYEQYF TGCAGCGTTGGAGGCTCCTACGAGCAGTACTTC
TRBJ1-5 NA TRBV3-1/TRBV3-2 NA CASSSRGYQPQHF TGTGCCAGCAGCTCGAGGGGGTATCAGCCCCAGCATTTT
TRBJ2-7 TRBD1 TRBV4-2 NA CASSQLTGTNYEQYF TGTGCCAGCAGCCAATTGACAGGGACCAACTACGAGCAGTACTTC
TRBJ1-5 TRBD1 TRBV6-6 NA CASSYSAGQDQPQHF TGTGCCAGCAGTTACTCGGCGGGACAGGATCAGCCCCAGCATTTT
TRBJ2-2 TRBD1 TRBV15 NA CATSTTGTGDFTGELFF TGTGCCACCAGCACCACCGGGACAGGGGACTTCACCGGGGAGCTGTTTTTT
TRBJ1-4 TRBD1 TRBV11-2 NA CASSLPGQDEKLFF TGTGCCAGCAGCTTACCCGGACAGGATGAAAAACTGTTTTTT
TRBJ1-6 NA TRBV4-3 NA CASSQDRGIPNSPLHF TGCGCCAGCAGCCAAGACCGGGGGATCCCGAATTCACCCCTCCACTTT
TRBJ2-1 NA TRBV29-1 NA CSTTVDSHYNEQFF TGCAGCACTACGGTGGACTCCCACTACAATGAGCAGTTCTTC
TRBJ2-4 TRBD1 TRBV9 NA CASSVGDRTLQYF TGTGCCAGCAGCGTAGGGGACAGGACCCTTCAGTACTTC
TRBJ1-5 NA TRBV19 NA CASSIRGLGNQPQHF TGTGCCAGTAGTATTCGGGGTCTTGGCAATCAGCCCCAGCATTTT
TRBJ1-3 NA TRBV29-1 NA CSVVGSRLNTIYF TGCAGCGTTGTCGGCAGTAGACTAAACACCATATATTTT
TRBJ2-7 TRBD2 TRBV9 NA CASSSGTSGSLSYEQYF TGTGCCAGCAGCTCCGGGACTAGCGGGAGCCTTTCCTACGAGCAGTACTTC
TRBJ2-7 NA TRBV28 NA CASSTGYGGYEQYF TGTGCCAGCAGTACCGGATACGGGGGCTACGAGCAGTACTTC
TRBJ2-5 TRBD1 TRBV19 NA CASKTGGETQYF TGTGCCAGTAAAACAGGGGGAGAGACCCAGTACTTC
TRBJ2-7 NA TRBV28 NA CASSIRHPGSYEQYF TGTGCCAGCAGTATCCGTCACCCGGGGTCCTACGAGCAGTACTTC
TRBJ1-1 NA TRBV9 NA CASSVVPGSYRVTEAFF TGTGCCAGCAGCGTAGTTCCAGGCTCGTACAGGGTGACTGAAGCTTTCTTT
TRBJ2-4 NA TRBV30 NA CAWSWTASAKNIQYF TGTGCCTGGAGTTGGACAGCTTCAGCCAAAAACATTCAGTACTTC
TRBJ2-4 NA TRBV9 NA CASSVNPSPPLGKNIQYF TGTGCCAGCAGCGTTAATCCCTCTCCCCCTCTCGGCAAAAACATTCAGTACTTC